This TCR beta chain emerged from a study of blood T cell repertoires in COVID-19. On the study more broadly: PBMCs, B-cell-depleted T cells, or T cells provided the cDNA or gDNA that made up the material.

V was clipped by 4 bases and J by 0 bases, with 8 bases between them. CDR3 size: 15 residues. Germline CDR1 SGHRS, CDR2 YFSETQ. Authors' data handling: Cell counts per sample came from amplifying reference gene primers. Clones were read by immunoSEQ multiplex PCR, and TCRdb kept only the in-frame ones, dropping some. The V and J calls and the clone size are those of that table, but D and trimming were determined from the DNA. This sample carries about 80,000 clones, about 83% of them seen once, and the ten largest clones take approximately 39%. This TCR derives from a man older than 75 with active or convalescent COVID-19. This rearrangement joins TRBV5-1 to TRBJ2-6; D possibly corresponds to TRBD2 (5 bases). The sequenced sample was peripheral blood. The CDR3 DNA sequence: TGCGCCAGCAGCACCGGGATCTCTGGGGCCAACGTCCTGACTTTC. It yields the protein CASSTGISGANVLTF.